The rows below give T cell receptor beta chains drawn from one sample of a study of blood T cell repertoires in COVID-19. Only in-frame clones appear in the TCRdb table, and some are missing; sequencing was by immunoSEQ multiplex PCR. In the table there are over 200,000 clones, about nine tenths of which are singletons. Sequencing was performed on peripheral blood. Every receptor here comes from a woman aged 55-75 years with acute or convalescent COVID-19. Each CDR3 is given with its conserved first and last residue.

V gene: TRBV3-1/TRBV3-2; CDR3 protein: CASSQKLAAPYNEQFF
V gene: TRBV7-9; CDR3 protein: CASSLANSINNQPQHF
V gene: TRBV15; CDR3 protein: CATSRDGTGGLDPQHF
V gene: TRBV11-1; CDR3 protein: CASSDRVYGYTF
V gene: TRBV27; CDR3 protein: CASSRGWGTEAFF
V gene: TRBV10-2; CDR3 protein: CASSESGRGQPQHF
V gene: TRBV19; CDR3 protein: CASSITGAGNTIYF
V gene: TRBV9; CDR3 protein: CASSVGGLGPGNTIYF
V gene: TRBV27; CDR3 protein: CASSLSIVQGLKSPLHF
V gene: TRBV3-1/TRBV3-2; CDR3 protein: CASSQDIRLAGALSYEQYF